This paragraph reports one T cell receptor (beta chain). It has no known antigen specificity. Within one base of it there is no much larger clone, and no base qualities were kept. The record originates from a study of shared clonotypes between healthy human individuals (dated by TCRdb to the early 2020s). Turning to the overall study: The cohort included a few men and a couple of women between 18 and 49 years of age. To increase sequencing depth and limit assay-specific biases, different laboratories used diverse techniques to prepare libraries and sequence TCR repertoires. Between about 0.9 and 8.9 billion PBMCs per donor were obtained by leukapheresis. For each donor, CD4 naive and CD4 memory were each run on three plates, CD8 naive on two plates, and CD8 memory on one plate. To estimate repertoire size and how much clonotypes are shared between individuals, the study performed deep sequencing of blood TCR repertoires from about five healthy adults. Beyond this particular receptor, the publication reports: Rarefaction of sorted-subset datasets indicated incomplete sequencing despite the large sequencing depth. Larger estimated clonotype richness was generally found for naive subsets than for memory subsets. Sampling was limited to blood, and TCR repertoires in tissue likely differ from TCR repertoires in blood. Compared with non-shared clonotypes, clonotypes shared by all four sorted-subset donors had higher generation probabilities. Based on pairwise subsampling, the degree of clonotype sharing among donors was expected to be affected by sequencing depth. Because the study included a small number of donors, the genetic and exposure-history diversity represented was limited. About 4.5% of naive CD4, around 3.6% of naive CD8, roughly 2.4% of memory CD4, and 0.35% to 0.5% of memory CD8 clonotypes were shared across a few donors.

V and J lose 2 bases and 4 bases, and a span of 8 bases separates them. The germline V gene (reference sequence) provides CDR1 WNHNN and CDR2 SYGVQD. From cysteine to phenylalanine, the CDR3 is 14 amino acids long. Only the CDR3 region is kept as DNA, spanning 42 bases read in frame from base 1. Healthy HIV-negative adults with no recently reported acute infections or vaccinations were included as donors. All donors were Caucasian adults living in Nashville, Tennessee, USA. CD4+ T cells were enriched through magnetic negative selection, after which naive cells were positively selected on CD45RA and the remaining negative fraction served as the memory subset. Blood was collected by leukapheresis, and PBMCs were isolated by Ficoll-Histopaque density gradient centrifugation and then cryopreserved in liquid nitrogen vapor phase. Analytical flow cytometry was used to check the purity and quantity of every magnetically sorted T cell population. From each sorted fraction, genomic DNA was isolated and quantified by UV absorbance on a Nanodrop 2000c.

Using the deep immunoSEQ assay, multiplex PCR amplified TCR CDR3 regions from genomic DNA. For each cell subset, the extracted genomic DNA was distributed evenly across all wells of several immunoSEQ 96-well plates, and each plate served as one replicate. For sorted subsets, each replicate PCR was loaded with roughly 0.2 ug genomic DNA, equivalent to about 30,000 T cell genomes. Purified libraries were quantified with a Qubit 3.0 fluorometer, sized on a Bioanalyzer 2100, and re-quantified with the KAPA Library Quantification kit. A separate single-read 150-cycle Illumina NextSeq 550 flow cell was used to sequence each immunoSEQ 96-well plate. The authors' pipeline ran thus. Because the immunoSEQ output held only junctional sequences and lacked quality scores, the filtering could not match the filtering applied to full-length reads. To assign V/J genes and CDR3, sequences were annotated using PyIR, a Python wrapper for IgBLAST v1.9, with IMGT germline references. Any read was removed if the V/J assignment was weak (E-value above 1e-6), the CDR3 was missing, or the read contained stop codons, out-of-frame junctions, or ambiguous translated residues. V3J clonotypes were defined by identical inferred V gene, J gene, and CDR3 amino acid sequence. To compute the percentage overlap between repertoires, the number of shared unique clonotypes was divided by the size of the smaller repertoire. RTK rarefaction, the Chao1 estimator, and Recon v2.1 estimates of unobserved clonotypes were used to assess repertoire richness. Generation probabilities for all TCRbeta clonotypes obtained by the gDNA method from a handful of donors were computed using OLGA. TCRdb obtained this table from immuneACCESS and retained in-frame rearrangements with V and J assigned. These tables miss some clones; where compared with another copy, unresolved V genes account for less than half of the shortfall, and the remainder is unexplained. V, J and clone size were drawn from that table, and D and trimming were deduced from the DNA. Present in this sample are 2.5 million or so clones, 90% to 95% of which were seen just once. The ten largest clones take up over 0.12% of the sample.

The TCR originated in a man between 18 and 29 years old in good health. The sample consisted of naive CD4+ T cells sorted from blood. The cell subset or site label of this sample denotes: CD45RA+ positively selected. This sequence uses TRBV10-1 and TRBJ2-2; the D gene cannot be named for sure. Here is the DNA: TGCGCCAGCAGTGAGCAGGATACCACCGGGGAGCTGTTTTTT. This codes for CASSEQDTTGELFF.